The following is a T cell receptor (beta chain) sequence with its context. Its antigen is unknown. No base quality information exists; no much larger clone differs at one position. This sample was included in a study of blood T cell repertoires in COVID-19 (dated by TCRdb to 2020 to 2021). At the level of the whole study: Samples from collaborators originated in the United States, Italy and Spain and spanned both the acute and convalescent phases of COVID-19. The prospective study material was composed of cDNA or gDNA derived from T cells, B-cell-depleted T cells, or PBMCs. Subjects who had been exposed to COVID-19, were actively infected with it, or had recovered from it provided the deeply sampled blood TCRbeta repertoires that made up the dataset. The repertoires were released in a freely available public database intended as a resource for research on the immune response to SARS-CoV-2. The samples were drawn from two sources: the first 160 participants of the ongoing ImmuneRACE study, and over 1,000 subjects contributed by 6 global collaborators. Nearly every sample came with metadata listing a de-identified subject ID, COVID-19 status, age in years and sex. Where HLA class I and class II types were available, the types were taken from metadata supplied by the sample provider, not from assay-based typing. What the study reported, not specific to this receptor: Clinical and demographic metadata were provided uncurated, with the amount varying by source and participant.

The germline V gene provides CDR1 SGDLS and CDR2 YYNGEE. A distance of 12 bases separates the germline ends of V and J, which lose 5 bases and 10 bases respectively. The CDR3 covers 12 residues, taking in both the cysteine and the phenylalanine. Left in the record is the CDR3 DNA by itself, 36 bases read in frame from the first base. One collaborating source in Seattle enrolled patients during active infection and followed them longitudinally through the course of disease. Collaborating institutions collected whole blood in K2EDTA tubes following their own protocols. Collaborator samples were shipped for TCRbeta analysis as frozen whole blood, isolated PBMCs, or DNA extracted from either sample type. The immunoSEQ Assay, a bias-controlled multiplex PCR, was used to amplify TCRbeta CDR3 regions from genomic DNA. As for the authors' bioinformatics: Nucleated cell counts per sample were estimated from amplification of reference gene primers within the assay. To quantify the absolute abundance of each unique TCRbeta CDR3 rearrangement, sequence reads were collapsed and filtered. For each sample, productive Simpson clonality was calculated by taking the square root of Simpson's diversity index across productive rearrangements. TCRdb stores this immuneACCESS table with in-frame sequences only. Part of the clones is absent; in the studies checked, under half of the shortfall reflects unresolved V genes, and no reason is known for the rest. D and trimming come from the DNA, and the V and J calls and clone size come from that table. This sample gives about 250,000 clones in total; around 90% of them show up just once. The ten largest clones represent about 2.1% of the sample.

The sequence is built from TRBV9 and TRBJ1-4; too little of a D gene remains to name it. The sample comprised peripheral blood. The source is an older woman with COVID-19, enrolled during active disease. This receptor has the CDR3 CASSTAEGKLFF. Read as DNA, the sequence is TGTGCCAGCAGTACAGCAGAAGGAAAACTGTTTTTT.